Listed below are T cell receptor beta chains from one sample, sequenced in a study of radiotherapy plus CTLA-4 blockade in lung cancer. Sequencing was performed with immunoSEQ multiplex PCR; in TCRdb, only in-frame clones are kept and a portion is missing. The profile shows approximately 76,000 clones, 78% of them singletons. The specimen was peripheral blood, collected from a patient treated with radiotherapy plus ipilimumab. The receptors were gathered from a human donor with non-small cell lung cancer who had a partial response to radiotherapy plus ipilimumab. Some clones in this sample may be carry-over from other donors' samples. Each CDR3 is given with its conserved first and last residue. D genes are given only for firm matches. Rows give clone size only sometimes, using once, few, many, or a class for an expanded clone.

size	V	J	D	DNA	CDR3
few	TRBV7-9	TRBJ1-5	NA	TGTGCCAGCAGCAGAGATGATCAGCCCCAGCATTTT	CASSRDDQPQHF
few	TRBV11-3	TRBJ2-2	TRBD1	TGTGCCAGCAGCATGGGACAGGTCAACACCGGGGAGCTGTTTTTT	CASSMGQVNTGELFF
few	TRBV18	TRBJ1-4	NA	TGTGCCAGCTCACCGCGCCAACATGAAAAACTGTTTTTT	CASSPRQHEKLFF
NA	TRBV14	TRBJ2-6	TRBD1	TGTGCCAGCAGCCAACCCGGACAGGCCTCTGGGGCCAACGTCCTGACTTTC	CASSQPGQASGANVLTF
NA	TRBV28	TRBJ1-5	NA	TGTGCCAGCACCCCCACAGGAGGGGCGGGGAGGCCCCAGCATTTT	CASTPTGGAGRPQHF
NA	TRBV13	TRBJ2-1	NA	TGTGCCAGCAGCATAATGACAGCTTACAATGAGCAGTTCTTC	CASSIMTAYNEQFF
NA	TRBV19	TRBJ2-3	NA	TGTGCCAGTAGTCCCCGGAGGGGGCCAAGCACAGATACGCAGTATTTT	CASSPRRGPSTDTQYF
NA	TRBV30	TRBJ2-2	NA	TGTGCCTGGCTCCCCACAGGGTTGGGGGAGCTGTTTTTT	CAWLPTGLGELFF
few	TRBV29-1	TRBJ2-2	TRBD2	TGCAGCGCCATTAGCGGGGCGAACACCGGGGAGCTGTTTTTT	CSAISGANTGELFF
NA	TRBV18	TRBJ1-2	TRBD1	TGTGCCAGCTCACTGGGACAGGTGAAATATGGCTACACCTTC	CASSLGQVKYGYTF
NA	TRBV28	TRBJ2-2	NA	TGTGCCAGCAGACCGAAAACCACAGTGATCCAACTGAACACCGGGGAGCTGTTTTTT	CASRPKTTVIQLNTGELFF
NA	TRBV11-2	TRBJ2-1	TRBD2	TGTGCCAGCAGCCCCGGGACTAGCGGCTACAATGAGCAGTTCTTC	CASSPGTSGYNEQFF
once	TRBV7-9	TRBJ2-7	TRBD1	TGTGCCAGCAGCTTAGCCACAGGGGGCGACGAGCAGTACTTC	CASSLATGGDEQYF
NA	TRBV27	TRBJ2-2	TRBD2	TGTGCCAGCAGTCGAGGACTAGCGGGAGATACCGGGGAGCTGTTTTTT	CASSRGLAGDTGELFF
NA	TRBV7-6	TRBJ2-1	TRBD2	TGTGCCAGCAGCGGCACTAGCGGGATATCGGGTGAGCAGTTCTTC	CASSGTSGISGEQFF
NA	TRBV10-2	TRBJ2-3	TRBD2	TGCGCCAGCAGTGAGTCGGGGCGGGGGGGCGGAGATACGCAGTATTTT	CASSESGRGGGDTQYF
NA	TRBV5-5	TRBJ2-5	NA	TGTGCCAGCAGCTTCGGACATGACCAAGAGACCCAGTACTTC	CASSFGHDQETQYF
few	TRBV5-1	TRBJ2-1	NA	TGCGCCAGCAGCAGGGGGGGCAGCGAGGGGTACAATGAGCAGTTCTTC	CASSRGGSEGYNEQFF
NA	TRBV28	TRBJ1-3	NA	TGTGCCAGCACTTTGCGGCCCAACTCTGGAAACACCATATATTTT	CASTLRPNSGNTIYF
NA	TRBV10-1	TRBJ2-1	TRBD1	TGCGCCAGCAGTGATGCGGGACAGGGGAATGAGCAGTTCTTC	CASSDAGQGNEQFF
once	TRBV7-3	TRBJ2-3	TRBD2	TGTGCCAGCAGCCCCGGGACTAGCGGGAGCGGTACAGATACGCAGTATTTT	CASSPGTSGSGTDTQYF
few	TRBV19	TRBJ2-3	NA	TGTGCCAGTAGTATCCTCGGGGGCACAGATACGCAGTATTTT	CASSILGGTDTQYF
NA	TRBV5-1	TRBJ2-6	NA	TGCGCCAGCAGCCTTGACAGCTCTGGGGCCAACGTCCTGACTTTC	CASSLDSSGANVLTF
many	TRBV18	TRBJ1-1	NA	TGTGCCAGCTCACCACGGGCAGGGAACACTGAAGCTTTCTTT	CASSPRAGNTEAFF
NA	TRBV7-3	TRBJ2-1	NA	TGTGCCAGCAGCCCGGGATTGGCGGGAAACAATGAGCAGTTCTTC	CASSPGLAGNNEQFF
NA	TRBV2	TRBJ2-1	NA	TGTGCCAGCAGGCCCGACAGGAACAATGAGCAGTTCTTC	CASRPDRNNEQFF